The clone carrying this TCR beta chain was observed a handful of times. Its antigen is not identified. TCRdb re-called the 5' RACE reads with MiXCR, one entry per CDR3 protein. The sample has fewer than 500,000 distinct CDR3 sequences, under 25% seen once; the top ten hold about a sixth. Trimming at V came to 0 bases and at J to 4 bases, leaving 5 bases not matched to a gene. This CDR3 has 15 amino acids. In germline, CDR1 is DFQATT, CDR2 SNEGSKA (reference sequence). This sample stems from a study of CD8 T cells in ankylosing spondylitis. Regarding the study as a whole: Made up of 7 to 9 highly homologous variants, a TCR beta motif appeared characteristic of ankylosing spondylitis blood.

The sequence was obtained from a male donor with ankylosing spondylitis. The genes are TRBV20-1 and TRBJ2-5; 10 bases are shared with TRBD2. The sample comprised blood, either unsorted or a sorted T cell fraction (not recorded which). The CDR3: CSAREASGSPETQYF. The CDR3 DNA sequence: TGCAGTGCTAGAGAGGCTAGCGGGAGCCCAGAGACCCAGTACTTC.